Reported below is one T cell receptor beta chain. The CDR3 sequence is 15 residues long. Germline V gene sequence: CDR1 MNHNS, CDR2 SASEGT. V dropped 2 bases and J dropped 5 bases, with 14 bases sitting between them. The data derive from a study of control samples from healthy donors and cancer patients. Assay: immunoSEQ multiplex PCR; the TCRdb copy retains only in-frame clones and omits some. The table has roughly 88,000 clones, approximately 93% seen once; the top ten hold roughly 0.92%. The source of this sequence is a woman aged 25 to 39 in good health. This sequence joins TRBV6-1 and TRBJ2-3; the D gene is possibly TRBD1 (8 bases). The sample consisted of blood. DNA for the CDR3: TGTGCCAGCAGTGAAATACAGGGGGGGGGAGATACGCAGTATTTT. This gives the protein CASSEIQGGGDTQYF.